These 26 T cell receptor beta chains were all obtained from the same sample, sequenced in a study of cytomegalovirus exposure and HLA in healthy donors. 60 Vbeta and 13 Jbeta primers were used in PCR. The data were produced by immunoSEQ multiplex PCR, yet TCRdb's version contains in-frame clones alone and is incomplete. This sample carries 95,000 to 120,000 clones, 60% to 80% of them seen once, and the ten largest clones take 5% to 5.5%. The sample was PBMCs. The source of these receptors is a woman in her thirties in good health and CMV-seropositive.

V gene TRBV6-5 combines with J gene TRBJ1-2; D is perhaps TRBD1 (5 bases). The V gene lost 2 bases and the J gene lost 8 bases, with 15 bases spanning the gap. In germline, CDR1 is MNHEY, CDR2 SVGAGI. CDR3 length: 14 amino acids. CDR3 DNA: TGTGCCAGCAGTTACGTCGGGTCCAGGGTAGGCTACACCTTC. Its protein is CASSYVGSRVGYTF.

V usage is TRBV7-8 and J usage is TRBJ1-3; D gene unclear. The CDR3 is 16 amino acids. Germline assignment: CDR1 SGHVS and CDR2 FQNEAQ. V was pared by 0 bases and J by 2 bases, with 11 bases between. The CDR3 sequence: CASSLAPGSAGNTIYF. For the CDR3, the DNA is TGTGCCAGCAGCTTAGCGCCGGGGTCTGCTGGAAACACCATATATTTT.

This chain joins TRBV28 and TRBJ1-4; 7 bases map to TRBD1. Per the germline V gene, CDR1 is MDHEN and CDR2 is SYDVKM. The J segment lost 11 bases and the V segment lost 3 bases, leaving 24 bases of the junction unmatched. The CDR3 has 19 residues. Here the CDR3 reads CASSFSQSDRQQLNGKLFF. CDR3 DNA: TGTGCCAGCAGTTTCAGTCAGTCGGACAGGCAGCAACTAAATGGGAAACTGTTTTTT.

This clone was counted once. At one boundary the junction diverges from the germline segment, which might be a read error. The same CDR3 also results from other DNA sequences found in this sample. The chain links TRBV6-5 to TRBJ1-2; D gene uncertain. Germline lookup yields CDR1 MNHEY and CDR2 SVGAGI. The CDR3 sequence is 15 residues long. DNA for the CDR3: TGTGCCAGCAGTTACTCTATGACTTCGAGTTATGGTTACACCTTC. It encodes CASSYSMTSSYGYTF.

This sequence joins TRBV6-1 and TRBJ2-1; the match to TRBD2 covers 10 bases. In germline, CDR1 is MNHNS, CDR2 SASEGT. This CDR3 is built from 16 residues. J was trimmed by 6 bases and V by 2 bases; bases with no gene match: 7. CDR3 amino acids: CASSERSGRASNEQFF. In DNA, the CDR3 is TGTGCCAGCAGTGAAAGAAGCGGGAGGGCCTCCAATGAGCAGTTCTTC.

This clone has just a few counts. The chain joins TRBV7-2 to TRBJ2-1; D might be TRBD1 (6 bases). The V end lost 5 bases, the J end lost 9 bases, and 17 bases lay between the germline ends. Germline-derived CDR1 and CDR2 are SGHTA and FQGNSA. This CDR3 is built from 14 residues. CDR3 bases: TGTGCCAGCAGCGAAAGAATAGAAGGGGGTGAGCAGTTCTTC. This encodes CASSERIEGGEQFF.

This chain joins TRBV5-4 and TRBJ2-1; the match to TRBD2 covers 7 bases. The CDR3 length is 17 residues. V gave up 3 bases and J gave up 9 bases; unmatched junction bases: 18. From germline, CDR1 is SGHNT and CDR2 YYREEE (reference sequence). This CDR3 is CASSSLRFERGKGEQFF. DNA for the CDR3: TGTGCCAGCAGCTCCCTCCGTTTCGAGCGGGGTAAGGGTGAGCAGTTCTTC.

This clone was found once. The rearrangement links TRBV7-9 to TRBJ2-1; 7 nucleotides match TRBD1. Germline V gene lookup returns CDR1 SEHNR and CDR2 FQNEAQ (reference sequence). The CDR3 covers 16 residues. The V gene end was trimmed by 1 base and the J gene end by 5 bases; junction bases not matched to a gene: 8. The CDR3 spells CASSLDLGQSDNEQFF. The CDR3 coding sequence is TGTGCCAGCAGCTTAGATTTGGGACAGAGTGACAATGAGCAGTTCTTC.

This clone was found a few times. The chain joins TRBV30 to TRBJ2-1; D not resolved. Per germline, CDR1 GTSNPN and CDR2 SVGIG (reference sequence). CDR3 size: 12 residues. The V gene lost 0 bases and the J gene lost 9 bases, with 9 bases spanning the gap. CDR3 protein: CAWSVNRVEQFF. The CDR3 DNA follows: TGTGCCTGGAGTGTAAACCGCGTTGAGCAGTTCTTC. The variable domain in full, with the rest retrieved from reference TRBV30 and TRBJ2-1, is SQTIHQWPATLVQPVGSPLSLECTVEGTSNPNLYWYRQAAGRGLQLLFYSVGIGQISSEVPQNLSASRPQDRQFILSSKKLLLSDSGFYLCAWSVNRVEQFFGPGTRLTVL.

The chain joins TRBV18 to TRBJ1-2; possible D gene TRBD1, 5 bases. Trimming cost V 2 bases and J 4 bases, with 14 bases left between them. Germline CDR1 and CDR2: KGHSH and LQKENI. This CDR3 is built from 15 residues. The CDR3 here is CASSPGAENSYGYTF. CDR3 nucleotide sequence: TGTGCCAGCTCACCAGGGGCAGAGAATTCCTATGGCTACACCTTC.

This chain joins TRBV5-6 and TRBJ1-5; TRBD1 aligns across 9 bases. The CDR3 is made up of 19 amino acids. Germline V CDR1 and CDR2: SGHDT, YYEEEE. V shed 1 base and J 0 bases; nucleotides not matched to a gene: 11. CDR3 protein: CASSLLTGGRGYSNQPQHF. CDR3 nucleotides: TGTGCCAGCAGCTTGCTCACAGGGGGCAGGGGGTATAGCAATCAGCCCCAGCATTTT.

This clone was observed a handful of times. The chain recombines TRBV15 with TRBJ2-2; 9 bases are a match to TRBD2. This CDR3 spans 16 amino acids. The germline gives CDR1 LNHNV, CDR2 YYDKDF (reference sequence). The V and J ends lost 0 bases and 6 bases, in that order; junction bases with no gene match: 5. Here the CDR3 reads CATSREELAGAGELFF. The CDR3 nucleotides read TGTGCCACCAGCAGAGAGGAGTTAGCGGGAGCCGGGGAGCTGTTTTTT.

This clone was found a few times. The V call is TRBV11-2, the J call TRBJ1-1; TRBD1 matches 7 bases. The CDR3 is 14 amino acids. Germline assignment: CDR1 SGHAT and CDR2 FQNNGV. The junction had 8 bases not matched to a gene; V was cut back by 5 bases and J by 5 bases. This CDR3 reads CASSKNRGITEAFF. The CDR3 coding sequence is TGTGCCAGCAGCAAAAACAGGGGAATAACTGAAGCTTTCTTT.

A single count supports this clone. The V and J genes are TRBV6-6 and TRBJ1-5, with TRBD1 identical over 8 bases. The CDR3 runs 11 residues. V dropped 5 bases and J dropped 11; count of bases not matched to a gene: 2. Germline assignment: CDR1 MNHNY and CDR2 SVGAGI (reference sequence). As DNA, the CDR3 is TGTGCCAGCAGTCTGGACAGGGCCCAGCATTTT. Translating it yields CASSLDRAQHF.

The chain employs TRBV27 and TRBJ2-1; 11 nucleotides match TRBD1. The junction had 4 bases not matched to a gene; V was cut back by 5 bases and J by 4 bases. This CDR3 has 15 amino acids. In germline, CDR1 is MNHEY, CDR2 SMNVEV (reference sequence). Here the CDR3 DNA reads TGTGCCAGCAGTCGAGGACAGGGGGCTTACAATGAGCAGTTCTTC. This sequence encodes CASSRGQGAYNEQFF.

V is TRBV9 and J is TRBJ2-5; 15 bases are a match to TRBD2. V lost 4 bases to trimming and J lost 4 bases; unmatched junction nucleotides: 8. CDR3 length equals 17 residues. CDR1 SGDLS and CDR2 YYNGEE come from the germline V gene. The CDR3 here is CASSPGLAGGERETQYF. CDR3 DNA sequence: TGTGCCAGCAGCCCGGGACTAGCGGGGGGCGAGAGAGAGACCCAGTACTTC.

The chain employs TRBV2 and TRBJ2-5; tentative D call: TRBD1 (5 bases). Trimming removed 3 bases at V and 4 bases at J, with 9 bases between. The CDR3 sequence is 13 residues long. Germline CDR1 and CDR2: SNHLY and FYNNEI. This chain's CDR3 is CASSDRARETQYF. The CDR3 nucleotides are TGTGCCAGCAGTGACAGGGCGCGAGAGACCCAGTACTTC.

The chain uses TRBV18 and TRBJ2-1, with 11 bases that match TRBD2. CDR1 is KGHSH and CDR2 is LQKENI in the germline V gene. Losses at the gene ends were 3 bases for V and 7 bases for J; bases not matched to a gene: 5. This CDR3 region has 15 residues. The CDR3 nucleotides are TGTGCCAGCTCACCCGTAGCGGGGGGGCGAAATGAGCAGTTCTTC. It is translated as CASSPVAGGRNEQFF.

This chain connects TRBV7-9 to TRBJ1-1; D ambiguous. The germline gives CDR1 SEHNR, CDR2 FQNEAQ (reference sequence). The length of the CDR3 is 13 residues. Trimming took 5 bases from V and 0 from J, leaving 7 bases between them. The DNA for the CDR3 is TGTGCCAGCAGCCTCAGGTTGAACACTGAAGCTTTCTTT. It yields the protein CASSLRLNTEAFF.

This clone turned up a few times. This chain connects TRBV6-6 to TRBJ1-1; no clear D. CDR1 MNHNY and CDR2 SVGAGI come from the germline V gene (reference sequence). The CDR3 length is 13 residues. V was pared by 7 bases and J by 0 bases, with 9 bases between. CDR3 in amino acids: CASMAPLNTEAFF. Here the CDR3 DNA reads TGTGCCAGCATGGCACCCCTGAACACTGAAGCTTTCTTT.

The chain carries TRBV7-2 and TRBJ1-6, with D maybe TRBD1 (5 bases). Germline-derived CDR1 and CDR2 are SGHTA and FQGNSA. CDR3 size: 14 residues. V lost 5 bases, J lost 14 bases, and 19 bases lay in between. The CDR3 nucleotides are TGTGCCAGCAGCGACCCGGGGCGGGAATTCACCCTCCACTTT. Its translation: CASSDPGREFTLHF.

The chain has TRBV5-1 and TRBJ2-1; 9 bases line up with TRBD2. Germline-derived CDR1 and CDR2 are SGHRS and YFSETQ. The CDR3 is 14 residues long. V dropped 5 bases and J dropped 3; count of bases not matched to a gene: 3. DNA for the CDR3: TGCGCCAGCAGGGCTAGCGGGGACTACAATGAGCAGTTCTTC. Protein: CASRASGDYNEQFF.

The chain employs TRBV19 and TRBJ1-1; TRBD1 agrees at 7 bases. In germline, CDR1 is LNHDA, CDR2 SQIVND (reference sequence). Trimming at V came to 5 bases and at J to 5 bases, leaving 5 bases not matched to a gene. CDR3 length: 13 residues. CDR3: CASSLQGDTEAFF. Written as DNA, the CDR3 is TGTGCCAGTAGTCTGCAGGGGGATACTGAAGCTTTCTTT.

This chain joins TRBV19 and TRBJ1-6; the D gene is possibly TRBD1 (6 bases). Germline CDR1 is LNHDA and CDR2 is SQIVND (reference sequence). The CDR3 is 15 amino acids. V gave up 10 bases and J gave up 2 bases, with 15 bases separating them. The CDR3 spells CATRPRGAYNSPLHF. The CDR3 DNA is TGTGCCACTCGCCCCAGGGGAGCCTATAATTCACCCCTCCACTTT.

This sequence joins TRBV18 and TRBJ1-1, with 9 bases identical to TRBD1. Looked up from germline, CDR1 is KGHSH and CDR2 is LQKENI. This CDR3 has 15 amino acids. With 1 base clipped from V and 4 bases from J, the junction kept 4 bases outside the gene matches. CDR3: CASSPLQGAGTEAFF. The CDR3 coding sequence is TGTGCCAGCTCACCACTACAGGGGGCTGGCACTGAAGCTTTCTTT. The entire variable domain, with the rest obtained from reference TRBV18 and TRBJ1-1, is as follows: NAGVMQNPRHLVRRRGQEARLRCSPMKGHSHVYWYRQLPEEGLKFMVYLQKENIIDESGMPKERFSAEFPKEGPSILRIQQVVRGDSAAYFCASSPLQGAGTEAFFGQGTRLTVV.

The chain links TRBV18 to TRBJ2-3, with D unclear. This CDR3 is 19 amino acids long. V was clipped by 0 bases and J by 3 bases, with 22 bases between them. CDR1 and CDR2 (germline): KGHSH, LQKENI. CDR3 nucleotides: TGTGCCAGCTCACCACCGTCCCGGGTCCCGTTTACGCGGACAGATACGCAGTATTTT. Amino acids: CASSPPSRVPFTRTDTQYF.